This TCR beta chain appears in the sequencing data of a study of blood T cell repertoires in COVID-19 (dated by TCRdb to the early 2020s). Notes on the research overall: The collaborator samples originated in the United States, Italy and Spain and spanned the acute and convalescent phases of COVID-19. Deeply sampled blood TCRbeta repertoires from subjects exposed to, actively infected with, or recovered from COVID-19 were included in the dataset. HLA class I and class II types, where available, came from metadata supplied by the sample provider rather than from assay-based typing. The samples were drawn from the first 160 participants of the ongoing ImmuneRACE study and from 1,254 subjects provided by 6 global collaborators. The repertoires were released in a freely available public database meant as a resource for research on the immune response to SARS-CoV-2. The material from the prospective study consisted of cDNA or gDNA derived from T cells, B-cell-depleted T cells, or PBMCs. A de-identified subject ID, COVID-19 status, age in years and sex were almost always included in the sample metadata.

The collaborating institutions used their own protocols to collect whole blood in K2EDTA tubes. Collaborator samples were shipped for TCRbeta analysis as frozen whole blood, isolated PBMCs, or DNA extracted from either sample type. A remark on this clone: Which antigen it targets is not known. Base qualities are missing; no much larger clone stands one base away.

Counted from cysteine to phenylalanine, this CDR3 has 16 amino acids. Kept here is only the CDR3 DNA, which spans 48 bases and is read in frame from base 1. Trimmed from V: 4 bases; trimmed from J: 6 bases; junction bases lacking a gene match: 16. CDR1 and CDR2 were assigned from the germline V gene as SGHRS and YFSETQ. TCRbeta CDR3 regions were amplified from genomic DNA by means of the immunoSEQ Assay, a bias-controlled multiplex PCR. As for the original processing: The number of nucleated cells in each sample was estimated from the amplification of reference gene primers within the assay. Sequence reads were collapsed and filtered to measure the absolute abundance of every unique TCRbeta CDR3 rearrangement. For each sample, productive Simpson clonality was calculated as the square root of Simpson's diversity index across productive rearrangements. TCRdb limited this immuneACCESS table to in-frame rearrangements with V and J called. A share of clones is missing; checked studies link under half to unresolved V genes, and the rest is unexplained. That table is the source of V, J and clone size, and D and trimming were worked out from the DNA. This sample is represented by some 120,000 clones; 88% of them were singletons. The ten largest account for approximately 1.4% of the sample.

What the authors observed across the whole study: The amount of clinical and demographic metadata varied by source and participant and was provided uncurated.

Material: peripheral blood. This clonotype was sampled from a human donor in a cohort sampled during active COVID-19. The chain employs TRBV5-1 and TRBJ2-7, with TRBD2 identical over 7 junction bases. Read as DNA, the sequence is TGCGCCAGCAGCCCGGGGTCGGCGGGAGTTGCTTCCGAGCAGTACTTC. Its amino acids are CASSPGSAGVASEQYF.